This TCR beta chain was obtained from a study of blood T cell repertoires in COVID-19. Study-wide background: Specimens from acute and convalescent COVID-19 originated in the United States, Italy and Spain. T cells, B-cell-depleted T cells, or PBMCs provided the cDNA or gDNA that served as material.

This clone was seen just once. Assay used: immunoSEQ multiplex PCR; TCRdb lists only in-frame clones, some missing. The sample lists about 13,000 clones, more than 70% occurring once. The V end lost 4 bases, the J end lost 4 bases, and 16 bases lay between the germline ends. CDR1 and CDR2 (germline): MGHRA, YSYEKL. The CDR3 consists of 15 residues. The chain carries TRBV4-1 and TRBJ1-2; weak D call: TRBD1 (6 bases). The sequence was obtained from a human donor in a cohort sampled during active COVID-19. Sequencing was done on a sample of peripheral blood. The CDR3 protein is CASSPNSGGGYGYTF. The CDR3 coding sequence is TGCGCCAGCAGCCCAAATTCTGGGGGCGGCTATGGCTACACCTTC.